The 14 T cell receptor beta chains in this list originate from one sample, sequenced in a study of blood T cell repertoires in COVID-19 (dated by TCRdb to the early 2020s). Libraries came from the immunoSEQ multiplex PCR assay. The source is immuneACCESS, and TCRdb retained only in-frame sequences with V and J called. Part of the clones is not carried over; for the studies checked, unresolved V genes explain less than half of this, and the remainder is unexplained. This sample gives approximately 320,000 clones in total; roughly 85% of them show up just once. The ten largest clones take up around 7.2% of the sample. The sequenced material came from peripheral blood. The receptors stem from a human donor in a cohort sampled during active COVID-19.

The genes are TRBV3-1 (or the pseudogene TRBV3-2) and TRBJ1-1; no clear D gene. The germline gives CDR1 LGHDT, CDR2 YNNKEL (reference sequence). This CDR3 contains 15 residues. V was clipped by 1 base and J by 1 base, with 10 bases between them. This chain's CDR3 is CASSQVQLRNTEAFF. CDR3 coding DNA: TGTGCCAGCAGCCAAGTTCAATTGAGGAACACTGAAGCTTTCTTT.

This clone has only one observation. J is TRBJ2-7 and V is TRBV21-1; TRBD2, the table's D call, was not compared with the DNA. TRBV21-1 is a pseudogene locus. The CDR3 length is 16 residues. The CDR3 loop reads CASSKRSSGGAYEQYF. The DNA of the CDR3 is TGTGCCAGCAGCAAACGATCTAGCGGGGGGGCCTACGAGCAGTACTTC.

V and J are TRBV7-9 and TRBJ1-4; no clear D. The CDR3 extends over 14 amino acids. The V end lost 0 bases, the J end lost 3 bases, and 5 bases lay between the germline ends. Germline V gene lookup returns CDR1 SEHNR and CDR2 FQNEAQ (reference sequence). The CDR3 nucleotides are TGTGCCAGCAGCTTAGCCGGGTCTAATGAAAAACTGTTTTTT. Its translation is CASSLAGSNEKLFF.

V and J are TRBV29-1 and TRBJ1-2; D is undetermined. V lost 1 base, J lost 3 bases, and 9 bases lay in between. The CDR3 is made up of 13 amino acids. CDR1 is SQVTM, CDR2 ANQGSEA, per germline. CDR3 amino acids: CSVEGLTYYGYTF. The CDR3 DNA reads as TGCAGCGTTGAAGGCCTGACTTACTATGGCTACACCTTC. The variable domain in full, with the rest retrieved from reference TRBV29-1 and TRBJ1-2, is SAVISQKPSRDICQRGTSLTIQCQVDSQVTMMFWYRQQPGQSLTLIATANQGSEATYESGFVIDKFPISRPNLTFSTLTVSNMSPEDSSIYLCSVEGLTYYGYTFGSGTRLTVV.

The V call is TRBV10-3, the J call TRBJ2-2; no clear D gene. Trimming cost V 8 bases and J 0 bases, with 16 bases left between them. The germline gives CDR1 ENHRY, CDR2 SYGVKD. The CDR3 extends over 16 amino acids. The CDR3 region has the DNA TGTGCCATCCGCAAGTGGCTCAATTCGAACACCGGGGAGCTGTTTTTT. Its protein is CAIRKWLNSNTGELFF.

The V call is TRBV2, the J call TRBJ2-2, with 7 bases matching TRBD1. In germline, CDR1 is SNHLY, CDR2 FYNNEI. The CDR3 is 16 amino acids. V trimming: 7 bases; J trimming: 0 bases; junction bases outside the gene matches: 8. CDR3 amino acids: CASTVGTVANTGELFF. DNA for the CDR3: TGTGCCAGCACCGTAGGGACAGTCGCGAACACCGGGGAGCTGTTTTTT. The full variable domain, rest sourced from reference TRBV2 and TRBJ2-2, is EPEVTQTPSHQVTQMGQEVILRCVPISNHLYFYWYRQILGQKVEFLVSFYNNEISEKSEIFDDQFSVERPDGSNFTLKIRSTKLEDSAMYFCASTVGTVANTGELFFGEGSRLTVL.

The chain links TRBV13 to TRBJ2-7, with D tentatively TRBD1 (5 bases). CDR1 and CDR2 from the germline V gene are PRHDT and FYEKMQ (reference sequence). The germline V and J ends were trimmed by 1 base and 9 bases, with 10 bases remaining between them. The CDR3 extends over 12 amino acids. In nucleotides, the CDR3 is TGTGCCAGCAGCTTAGTCAGGGAAAGGCAGTACTTC. Its translation is CASSLVRERQYF. Full variable domain (missing parts from reference TRBV13 and TRBJ2-7): AAGVIQSPRHLIKEKRETATLKCYPIPRHDTVYWYQQGPGQDPQFLISFYEKMQSDKGSIPDRFSAQQFSDYHSELNMSSLELGDSALYFCASSLVRERQYFGPGTRLTVT.

V gene TRBV5-1 combines with J gene TRBJ2-3; TRBD2 matches 9 bases. The length of the CDR3 is 16 residues. Germline lookup yields CDR1 SGHRS and CDR2 YFSETQ. The junction had 5 bases not matched to a gene; V was cut back by 0 bases and J by 3 bases. CDR3 coding DNA: TGCGCCAGCAGCTTGGGTGCTAGCGGGGAGACAGATACGCAGTATTTT. Residues: CASSLGASGETDTQYF.

The chain is built from TRBV7-3 and TRBJ2-7; D gene unclear. In germline, CDR1 is SGHTA, CDR2 FQGTGA. This CDR3 contains 14 residues. V was clipped by 0 bases and J by 2 bases, with 8 bases between them. CDR3 in amino acids: CASSLTVGPYEQYF. The DNA for the CDR3 is TGTGCCAGCAGCTTAACTGTGGGCCCCTACGAGCAGTACTTC.

V is TRBV30 and J is TRBJ1-1; D unclear. In germline, CDR1 is GTSNPN, CDR2 SVGIG (reference sequence). The V gene lost 4 bases and the J gene lost 4 bases, with 16 bases spanning the gap. This CDR3 contains 14 residues. The CDR3 DNA follows: TGTGCCTGGATTCACTACGTAGGAGGCACTGAAGCTTTCTTT. It codes for CAWIHYVGGTEAFF.

The CDR3 here is CASSPDRGGGYTF. The CDR3, as DNA: TGTGCCAGCAGCCCCGACAGGGGAGGAGGCTACACCTTC. The chain employs TRBV5-4 and TRBJ1-2, with 8 nucleotides matching TRBD1. J gave up 8 bases and V 4 bases, and 7 bases lay outside the gene matches. The CDR3 runs to 13 residues. The germline gives CDR1 SGHNT, CDR2 YYREEE (reference sequence).

The V and J genes are TRBV20-1 and TRBJ2-1, with TRBD2 matching 7 bases. The CDR3 totals 16 residues. Unmatched junction bases numbered 13, after V lost 3 bases and J lost 5 bases. The V gene's germline CDR1 is DFQATT and CDR2 SNEGSKA (reference sequence). The CDR3 coding sequence is TGCAGTGCTAGTGCCCGTCGGGGGGTCAAGGACAATGAGCAGTTCTTC. Translation gives CSASARRGVKDNEQFF.

DNA for the CDR3: TGTGCCAGTAGTAGACCCGGGACAGGGAACACCGGGGAGCTGTTTTTT. Encoded protein: CASSRPGTGNTGELFF. The chain employs TRBV19 and TRBJ2-2; TRBD1 agrees at 8 bases. The V gene end was trimmed by 4 bases and the J gene end by 1 base; junction bases not matched to a gene: 5. The CDR3 loop spans 16 amino acids. Germline V gene data show CDR1 as LNHDA and CDR2 as SQIVND (reference sequence). The full variable domain, its missing parts supplied by reference TRBV19 and TRBJ2-2, is DGGITQSPKYLFRKEGQNVTLSCEQNLNHDAMYWYRQDPGQGLRLIYYSQIVNDFQKGDIAEGYSVSREKKESFPLTVTSAQKNPTAFYLCASSRPGTGNTGELFFGEGSRLTVL.

The chain couples TRBV11-3 to TRBJ2-2; 7 bases align to TRBD2. The CDR3 runs 15 residues. Trimming at V came to 6 bases and at J to 7 bases, leaving 11 bases not matched to a gene. In germline, CDR1 is SGHNT, CDR2 YENEEA. DNA for the CDR3: TGTGCCAGCAGTCTCGGTCGGGGGGACGGCGGGGAGCTGTTTTTT. This codes for CASSLGRGDGGELFF.